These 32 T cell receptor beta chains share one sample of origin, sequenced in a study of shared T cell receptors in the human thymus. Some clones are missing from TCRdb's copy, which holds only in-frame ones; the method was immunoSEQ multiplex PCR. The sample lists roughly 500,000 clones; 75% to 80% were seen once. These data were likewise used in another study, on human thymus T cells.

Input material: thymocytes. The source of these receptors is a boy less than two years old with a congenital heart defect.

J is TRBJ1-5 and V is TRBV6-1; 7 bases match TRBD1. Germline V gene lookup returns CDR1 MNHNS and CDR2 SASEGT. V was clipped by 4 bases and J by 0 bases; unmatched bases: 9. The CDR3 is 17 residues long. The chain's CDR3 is CASSVRDSPYSNQPQHF. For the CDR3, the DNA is TGTGCCAGCAGTGTCCGGGACAGTCCTTATAGCAATCAGCCCCAGCATTTT.

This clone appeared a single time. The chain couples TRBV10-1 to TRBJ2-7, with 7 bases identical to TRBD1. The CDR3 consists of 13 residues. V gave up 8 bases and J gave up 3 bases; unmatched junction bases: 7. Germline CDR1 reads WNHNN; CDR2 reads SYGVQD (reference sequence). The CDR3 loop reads CASAPTGDYEQYF. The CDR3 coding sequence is TGCGCCAGCGCTCCCACAGGGGACTACGAGCAGTACTTC.

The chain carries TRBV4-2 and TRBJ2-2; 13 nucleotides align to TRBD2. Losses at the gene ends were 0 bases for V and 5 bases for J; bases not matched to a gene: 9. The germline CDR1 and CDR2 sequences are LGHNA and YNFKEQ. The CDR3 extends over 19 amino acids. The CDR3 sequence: CASSQDTTGLAGETGELFF. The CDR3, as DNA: TGTGCCAGCAGCCAAGATACGACTGGACTAGCGGGAGAGACCGGGGAGCTGTTTTTT.

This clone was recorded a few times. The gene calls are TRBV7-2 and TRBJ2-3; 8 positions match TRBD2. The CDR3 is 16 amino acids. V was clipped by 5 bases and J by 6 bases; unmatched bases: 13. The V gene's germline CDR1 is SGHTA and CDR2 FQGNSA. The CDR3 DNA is TGTGCCAGCAGCCAGCACCATAGCGGGAATGGGGATACGCAGTATTTT. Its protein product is CASSQHHSGNGDTQYF.

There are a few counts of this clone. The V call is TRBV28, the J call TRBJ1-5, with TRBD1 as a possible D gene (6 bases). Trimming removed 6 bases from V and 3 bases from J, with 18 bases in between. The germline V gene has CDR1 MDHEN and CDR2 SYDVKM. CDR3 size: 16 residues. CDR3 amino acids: CASSFTTGQPNQPQHF. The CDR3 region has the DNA TGTGCCAGCAGCTTTACGACTGGACAGCCCAATCAGCCCCAGCATTTT.

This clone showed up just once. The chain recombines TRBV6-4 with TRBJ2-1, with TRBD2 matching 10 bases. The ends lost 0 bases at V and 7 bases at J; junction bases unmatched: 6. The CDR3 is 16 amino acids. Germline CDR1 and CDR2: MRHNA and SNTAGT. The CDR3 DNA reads TGTGCCAGCAGTGACTCGTCTAGCGGGAGCCGGAATGAGCAGTTCTTC. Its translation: CASSDSSSGSRNEQFF.

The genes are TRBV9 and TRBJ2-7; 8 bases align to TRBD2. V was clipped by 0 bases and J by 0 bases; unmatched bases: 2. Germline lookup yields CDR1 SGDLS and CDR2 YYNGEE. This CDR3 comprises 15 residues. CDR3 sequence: CASSVGGTSSYEQYF. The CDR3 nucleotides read TGTGCCAGCAGCGTAGGGGGGACTAGCTCCTACGAGCAGTACTTC.

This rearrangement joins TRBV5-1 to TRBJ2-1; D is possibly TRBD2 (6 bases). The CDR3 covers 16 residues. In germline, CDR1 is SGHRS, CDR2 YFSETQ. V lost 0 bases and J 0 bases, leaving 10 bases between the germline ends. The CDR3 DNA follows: TGCGCCAGCAGCTTGGGGGCGGGAAACTCCTACAATGAGCAGTTCTTC. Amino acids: CASSLGAGNSYNEQFF. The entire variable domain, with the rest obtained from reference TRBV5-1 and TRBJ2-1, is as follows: KAGVTQTPRYLIKTRGQQVTLSCSPISGHRSVSWYQQTPGQGLQFLFEYFSETQRNKGNFPGRFSGRQFSNSRSEMNVSTLELGDSALYLCASSLGAGNSYNEQFFGPGTRLTVL.

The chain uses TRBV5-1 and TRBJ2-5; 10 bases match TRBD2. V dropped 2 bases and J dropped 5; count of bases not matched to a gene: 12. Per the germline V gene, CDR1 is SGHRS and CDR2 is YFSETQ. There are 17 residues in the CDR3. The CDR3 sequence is CASSFPASGSSEETQYF. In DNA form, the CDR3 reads TGCGCCAGCAGCTTTCCGGCTAGCGGGAGTTCCGAGGAGACCCAGTACTTC. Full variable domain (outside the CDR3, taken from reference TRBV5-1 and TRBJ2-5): KAGVTQTPRYLIKTRGQQVTLSCSPISGHRSVSWYQQTPGQGLQFLFEYFSETQRNKGNFPGRFSGRQFSNSRSEMNVSTLELGDSALYLCASSFPASGSSEETQYFGPGTRLLVL.

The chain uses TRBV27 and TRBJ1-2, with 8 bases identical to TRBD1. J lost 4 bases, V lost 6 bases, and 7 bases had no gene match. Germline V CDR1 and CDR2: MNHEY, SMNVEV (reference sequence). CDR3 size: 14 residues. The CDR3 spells CASRPRGRGYGYTF. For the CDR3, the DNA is TGTGCCAGCAGACCCAGGGGGCGCGGCTATGGCTACACCTTC.

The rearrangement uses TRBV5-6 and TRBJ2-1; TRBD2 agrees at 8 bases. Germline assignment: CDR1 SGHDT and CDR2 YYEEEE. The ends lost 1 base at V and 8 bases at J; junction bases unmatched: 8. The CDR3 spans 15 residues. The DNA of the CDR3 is TGTGCCAGCAGCTTGACGGGAGGGCCTTTCGATGAGCAGTTCTTC. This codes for CASSLTGGPFDEQFF. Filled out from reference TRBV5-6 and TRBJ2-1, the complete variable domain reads DAGVTQSPTHLIKTRGQQVTLRCSPKSGHDTVSWYQQALGQGPQFIFQYYEEEERQRGNFPDRFSGHQFPNYSSELNVNALLLGDSALYLCASSLTGGPFDEQFFGPGTRLTVL.

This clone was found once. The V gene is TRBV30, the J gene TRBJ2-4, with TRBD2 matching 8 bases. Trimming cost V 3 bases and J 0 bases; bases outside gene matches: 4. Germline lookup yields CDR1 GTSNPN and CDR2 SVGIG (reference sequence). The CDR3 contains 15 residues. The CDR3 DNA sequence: TGTGCCTGGAGAACTAGCGGTCGAGCCAAAAACATTCAGTACTTC. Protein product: CAWRTSGRAKNIQYF.

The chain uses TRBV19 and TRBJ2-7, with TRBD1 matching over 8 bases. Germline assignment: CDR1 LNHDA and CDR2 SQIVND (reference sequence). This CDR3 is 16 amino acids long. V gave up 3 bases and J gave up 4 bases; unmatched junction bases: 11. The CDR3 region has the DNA TGTGCCAGTAGTATGAGGTGGGGGACAGGTCTGTACGAGCAGTACTTC. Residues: CASSMRWGTGLYEQYF.

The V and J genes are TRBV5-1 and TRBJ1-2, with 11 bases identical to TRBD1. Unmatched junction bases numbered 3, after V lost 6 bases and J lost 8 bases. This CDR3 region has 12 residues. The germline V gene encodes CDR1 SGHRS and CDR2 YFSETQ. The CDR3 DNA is TGCGCCAGCACGGGGACAGGGGGAGGCTACACCTTC. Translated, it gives CASTGTGGGYTF.

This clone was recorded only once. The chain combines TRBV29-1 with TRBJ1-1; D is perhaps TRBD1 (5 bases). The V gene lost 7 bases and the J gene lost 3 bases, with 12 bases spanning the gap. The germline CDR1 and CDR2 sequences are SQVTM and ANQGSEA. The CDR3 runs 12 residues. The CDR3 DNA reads TGCAGCGGGGGGGACTGTCACACTGAAGCTTTCTTT. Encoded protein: CSGGDCHTEAFF.

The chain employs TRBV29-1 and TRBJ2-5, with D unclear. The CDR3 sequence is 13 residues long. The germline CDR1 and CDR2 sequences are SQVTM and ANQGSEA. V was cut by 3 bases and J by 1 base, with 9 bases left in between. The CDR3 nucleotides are TGCAGCGTTGAGCCCTATCCCCAAGAGACCCAGTACTTC. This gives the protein CSVEPYPQETQYF.

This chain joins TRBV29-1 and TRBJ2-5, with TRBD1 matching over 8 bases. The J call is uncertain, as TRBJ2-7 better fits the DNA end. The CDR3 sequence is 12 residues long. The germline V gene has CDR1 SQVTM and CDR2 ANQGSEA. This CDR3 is CSVGTGRYEQYF. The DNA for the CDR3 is TGCAGCGTTGGGACAGGGCGCTACGAGCAGTACTTC.

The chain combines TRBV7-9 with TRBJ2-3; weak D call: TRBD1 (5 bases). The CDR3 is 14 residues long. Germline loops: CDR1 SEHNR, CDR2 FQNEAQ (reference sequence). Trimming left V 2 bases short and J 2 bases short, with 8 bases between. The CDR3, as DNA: TGTGCCAGCAGCTTAAGGGGAATCACAGATACGCAGTATTTT. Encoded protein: CASSLRGITDTQYF.

The CDR3, as DNA: TGTGCCAGCAGCTCCCCCAGGGACTACGAGCAGTACTTC. Its protein is CASSSPRDYEQYF. The rearrangement links TRBV11-2 to TRBJ2-7; possibly TRBD1 for D (5 bases). The CDR3 extends over 13 amino acids. Trimming left V 4 bases short and J 3 bases short, with 10 bases between. Germline CDR1 SGHAT, CDR2 FQNNGV. The variable domain in full, completed from reference TRBV11-2 and TRBJ2-7, reads EAGVAQSPRYKIIEKRQSVAFWCNPISGHATLYWYQQILGQGPKLLIQFQNNGVVDDSQLPKDRFSAERLKGVDSTLKIQPAKLEDSAVYLCASSSPRDYEQYFGPGTRLTVT.

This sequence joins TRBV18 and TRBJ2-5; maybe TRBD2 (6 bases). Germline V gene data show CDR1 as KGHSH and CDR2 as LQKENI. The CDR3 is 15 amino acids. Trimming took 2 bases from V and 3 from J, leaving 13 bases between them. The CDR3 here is CASSPISSAEETQYF. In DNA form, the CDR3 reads TGTGCCAGCTCACCAATTTCTAGCGCGGAAGAGACCCAGTACTTC.

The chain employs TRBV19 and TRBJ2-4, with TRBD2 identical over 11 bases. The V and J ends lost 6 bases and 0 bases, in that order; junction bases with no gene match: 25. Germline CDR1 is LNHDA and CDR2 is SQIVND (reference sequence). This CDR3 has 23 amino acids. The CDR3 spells CASSPSDRDRVTSGGVAKNIQYF. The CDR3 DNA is TGTGCCAGTAGCCCCTCCGACCGGGACAGGGTCACTAGCGGGGGCGTAGCCAAAAACATTCAGTACTTC. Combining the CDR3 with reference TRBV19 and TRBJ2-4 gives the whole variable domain DGGITQSPKYLFRKEGQNVTLSCEQNLNHDAMYWYRQDPGQGLRLIYYSQIVNDFQKGDIAEGYSVSREKKESFPLTVTSAQKNPTAFYLCASSPSDRDRVTSGGVAKNIQYFGAGTRLSVL.

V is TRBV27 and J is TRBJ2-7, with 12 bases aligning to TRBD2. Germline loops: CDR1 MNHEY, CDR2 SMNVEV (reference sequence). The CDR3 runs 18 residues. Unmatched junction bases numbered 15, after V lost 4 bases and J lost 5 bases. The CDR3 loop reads CASSSRLAGAGWDDEQYF. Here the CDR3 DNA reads TGTGCCAGCAGTTCGCGACTAGCGGGAGCTGGGTGGGATGACGAGCAGTACTTC.

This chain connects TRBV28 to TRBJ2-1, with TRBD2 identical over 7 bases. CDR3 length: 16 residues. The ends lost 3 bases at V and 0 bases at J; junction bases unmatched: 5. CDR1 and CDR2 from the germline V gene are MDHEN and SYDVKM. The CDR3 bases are TGTGCCAGCAGTTTCCTGGCTAGCGGCTCCTACAATGAGCAGTTCTTC. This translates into CASSFLASGSYNEQFF.

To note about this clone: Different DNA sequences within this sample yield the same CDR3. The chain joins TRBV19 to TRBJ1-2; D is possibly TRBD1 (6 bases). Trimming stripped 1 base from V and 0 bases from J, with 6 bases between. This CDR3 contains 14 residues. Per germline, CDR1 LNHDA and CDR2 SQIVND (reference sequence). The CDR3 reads CASSIGTANYGYTF. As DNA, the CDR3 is TGTGCCAGTAGTATAGGGACAGCTAACTATGGCTACACCTTC.

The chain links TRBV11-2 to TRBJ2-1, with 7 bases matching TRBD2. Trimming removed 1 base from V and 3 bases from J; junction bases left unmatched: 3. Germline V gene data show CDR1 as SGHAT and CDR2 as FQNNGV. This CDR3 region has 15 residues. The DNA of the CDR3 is TGTGCCAGCAGCTTAGCGGGAGGCCTCTACAATGAGCAGTTCTTC. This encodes CASSLAGGLYNEQFF.

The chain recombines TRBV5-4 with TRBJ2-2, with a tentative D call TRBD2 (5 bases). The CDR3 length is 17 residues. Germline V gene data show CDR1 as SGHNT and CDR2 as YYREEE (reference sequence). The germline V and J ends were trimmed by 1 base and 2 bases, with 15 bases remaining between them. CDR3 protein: CASSLKERSENTGELFF. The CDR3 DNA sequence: TGTGCCAGCAGCTTGAAGGAGCGGAGTGAAAACACCGGGGAGCTGTTTTTT.

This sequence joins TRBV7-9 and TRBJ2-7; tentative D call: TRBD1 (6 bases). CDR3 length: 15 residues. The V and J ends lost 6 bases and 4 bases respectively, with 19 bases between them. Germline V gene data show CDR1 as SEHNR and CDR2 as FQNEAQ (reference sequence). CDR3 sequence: CASSSTGTLPYEQYF. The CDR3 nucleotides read TGTGCCAGCAGTTCGACCGGGACATTACCATACGAGCAGTACTTC.

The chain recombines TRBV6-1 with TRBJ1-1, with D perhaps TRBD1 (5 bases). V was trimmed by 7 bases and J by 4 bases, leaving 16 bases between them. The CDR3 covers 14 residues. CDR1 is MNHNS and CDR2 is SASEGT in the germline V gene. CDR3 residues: CASTQGARSTEAFF. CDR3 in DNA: TGTGCCAGCACCCAAGGGGCCCGGTCCACTGAAGCTTTCTTT.

The CDR3 DNA follows: TGTGCCAGCAGCAAAAGACGGGGGGGATATGAAAAACTGTTTTTT. Residues: CASSKRRGGYEKLFF. The V call is TRBV6-5, the J call TRBJ1-4; a weak D match, TRBD1 (5 bases). The CDR3 runs to 15 residues. The ends were cut back, 6 bases at V and 6 bases at J, with 17 bases in the middle. Germline V gives CDR1 MNHEY, CDR2 SVGAGI.

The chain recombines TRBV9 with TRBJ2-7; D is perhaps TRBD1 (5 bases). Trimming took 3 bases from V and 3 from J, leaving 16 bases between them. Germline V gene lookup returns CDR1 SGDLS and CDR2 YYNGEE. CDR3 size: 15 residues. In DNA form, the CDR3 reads TGTGCCAGCAGCGCCAGGGCAGGGAAGCACTACGAGCAGTACTTC. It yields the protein CASSARAGKHYEQYF.

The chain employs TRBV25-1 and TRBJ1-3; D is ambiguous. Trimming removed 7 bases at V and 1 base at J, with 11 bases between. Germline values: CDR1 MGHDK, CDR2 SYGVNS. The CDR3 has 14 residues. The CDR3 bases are TGTGCCAGCATCCCCCCCGGTTCTGGAAACACCATATATTTT. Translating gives CASIPPGSGNTIYF.

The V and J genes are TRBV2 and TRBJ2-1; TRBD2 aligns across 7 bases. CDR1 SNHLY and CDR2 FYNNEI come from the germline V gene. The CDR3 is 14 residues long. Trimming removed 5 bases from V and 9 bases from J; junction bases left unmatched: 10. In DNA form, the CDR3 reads TGTGCCAGCAGTCGAAGCGGGACGCCCATTGAGCAGTTCTTC. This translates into CASSRSGTPIEQFF.